The T cell receptor (beta chain) described here comes from a study of blood T cell repertoires in COVID-19. Turning to the study itself: T cells, B-cell-depleted T cells, or PBMCs provided the cDNA or gDNA that served as material.

Here immunoSEQ multiplex PCR was the method, and the copy in TCRdb shows in-frame clones only, minus some. The table shows 250,000 or so clones, with 80% to 85% occurring only once. Germline values: CDR1 SGHVS, CDR2 FQNEAQ. Deletions cut 5 bases from V and 9 bases from J, with 14 bases between. The CDR3 totals 14 residues. The clonotype comes from a woman between 40 and 55 years old who had recovered from COVID-19. The sequenced sample consisted of peripheral blood. The V call is TRBV7-8, the J call TRBJ1-6; a weak D match, TRBD1 (5 bases). CDR3 bases: TGTGCCAGCAGCCCCCGCAGGGTGATTTCACCCCTCCACTTT. Translating gives CASSPRRVISPLHF.